This T cell receptor (beta chain) stems from a study of control samples from healthy donors and cancer patients. This CDR3 spans 16 amino acids. Germline CDR1 reads MNHEY; CDR2 reads SMNVEV (reference sequence). The V end lost 6 bases, the J end lost 3 bases, and 20 bases lay between the germline ends. Profiled with immunoSEQ multiplex PCR; TCRdb holds only in-frame clones, not every one. Of 200,000 or so clones in the sample, about 93% were seen once. Source material: blood. The V and J genes are TRBV27 and TRBJ2-5, with D perhaps given as TRBD1 or TRBD2 (7 bases each). The sequence was obtained from a man in his fifties or sixties in good health. CDR3: CASRLWGGTEEETQYF. Written as DNA, the CDR3 is TGTGCCAGCAGGCTCTGGGGAGGGACAGAAGAAGAGACCCAGTACTTC.